Each of the 10 T cell receptor beta chains below was sequenced from the same sample in a study of T cell changes during pregnancy in multiple sclerosis. Sequenced by immunoSEQ multiplex PCR; TCRdb stores in-frame clones only, minus some. The sample carries tens of thousands of clones, approximately 94% recorded once. Sequenced material: CD8+ T cells from peripheral blood mononuclear cells, taken after pregnancy. Every receptor here comes from a female donor with multiple sclerosis, enrolled in a pregnancy study.

In its sample, this clone was seen once. The rearrangement uses TRBV19 and TRBJ1-1, with D perhaps TRBD1 (5 bases). Germline assignment: CDR1 LNHDA and CDR2 SQIVND (reference sequence). This CDR3 spans 12 amino acids. The V end was cut by 11 bases, the J end by 4 bases, with 14 bases between. CDR3 DNA sequence: TGTGCCTGTATTCGGGGGGGCACTGAAGCTTTCTTT. Its protein is CACIRGGTEAFF.

The genes are TRBV6-1 and TRBJ1-2; 11 bases match TRBD1. CDR3 length equals 15 residues. V was pared by 6 bases and J by 2 bases, with 5 bases of the junction left unmatched. CDR1 is MNHNS, CDR2 SASEGT, per germline. This CDR3 is CASRGTGGINYGYTF. The CDR3, as DNA: TGTGCCAGCAGGGGGACAGGGGGAATCAACTATGGCTACACCTTC.

The V gene is TRBV2, the J gene TRBJ2-7, with TRBD2 identical over 9 bases. J gave up 4 bases and V 3 bases, and 4 bases lay outside the gene matches. The CDR3 is made up of 14 amino acids. Germline CDR1 reads SNHLY; CDR2 reads FYNNEI. In nucleotides, the CDR3 is TGTGCCAGCAGTGACCCTAGCGGGGATTACGAGCAGTACTTC. It encodes CASSDPSGDYEQYF.

The CDR3 spells CASSLTPQGYQETQYF. In DNA form, the CDR3 reads TGTGCCAGCAGCTTGACACCGCAGGGGTACCAAGAGACCCAGTACTTC. The chain joins TRBV7-9 to TRBJ2-5, with a tentative D call TRBD1 (6 bases). Per the germline V gene, CDR1 is SEHNR and CDR2 is FQNEAQ (reference sequence). The CDR3 runs 16 residues. The germline V and J ends were trimmed by 3 bases and 0 bases, with 14 bases remaining between them.

The chain links TRBV9 to TRBJ2-1; 13 bases map to TRBD2. Germline lookup yields CDR1 SGDLS and CDR2 YYNGEE. The length of the CDR3 is 17 residues. V was pared by 3 bases and J by 5 bases, with 8 bases of the junction left unmatched. The CDR3 nucleotides read TGTGCCAGCAGCGGGACTAGCGGGAGTTCGGGACACAATGAGCAGTTCTTC. Protein product: CASSGTSGSSGHNEQFF.

This chain connects TRBV5-1 to TRBJ2-7, with 9 bases identical to TRBD1. Germline V gene sequence: CDR1 SGHRS, CDR2 YFSETQ. The V segment lost 4 bases and the J segment 0 bases; nucleotides outside the gene matches: 5. This CDR3 has 15 residues. For the CDR3, the DNA is TGCGCCAGCAGCCCGGGGACAGGGCCCTCCTACGAGCAGTACTTC. Its protein product is CASSPGTGPSYEQYF.

This chain connects TRBV5-1 to TRBJ2-7; D remains unclear. This CDR3 contains 10 residues. The germline V gene encodes CDR1 SGHRS and CDR2 YFSETQ. The V and J ends lost 7 bases and 1 base respectively, with 3 bases between them. The CDR3 spells CASPSYEQYF. The DNA of the CDR3 is TGCGCCAGCCCGTCCTACGAGCAGTACTTC.

The rearrangement links TRBV7-2 to TRBJ2-1; D gene uncertain. Germline V gene lookup returns CDR1 SGHTA and CDR2 FQGNSA. Trimming removed 1 base at V and 5 bases at J, with 9 bases between. The CDR3 is 14 amino acids. The CDR3 loop reads CASSLVTTDNEQFF. The CDR3 DNA is TGTGCCAGCAGCTTAGTGACCACAGACAATGAGCAGTTCTTC.

The chain uses TRBV4-3 and TRBJ1-3; D call uncertain. CDR1 and CDR2 from the germline V gene are LGHNA and YSLEER. This CDR3 is 14 amino acids long. Trimming shortened V by 2 bases and J by 0 bases, and 5 bases separated the two germline ends. The CDR3 spells CASSQIVSGNTIYF. Here the CDR3 DNA reads TGCGCCAGCAGCCAAATCGTCTCTGGAAACACCATATATTTT.

The V gene is TRBV5-4, the J gene TRBJ2-7; 7 bases line up with TRBD1. The CDR3 covers 13 residues. V shed 0 bases, J shed 6 bases, and the junction held 3 bases outside the gene matches. Germline V CDR1 and CDR2: SGHNT, YYREEE (reference sequence). The CDR3 region is CASSLGGQSEQYF. CDR3 DNA sequence: TGTGCCAGCAGCTTGGGGGGACAGTCCGAGCAGTACTTC.